What follows is one T cell receptor (beta chain) and its context. This specimen comes from a study of blood T cell repertoires in COVID-19. Study-wide background: Samples came from the United States, Italy and Spain, spanning acute and convalescent COVID-19. T cells, B-cell-depleted T cells, or PBMCs provided the cDNA or gDNA that served as material.

V dropped 2 bases and J dropped 1; count of bases not matched to a gene: 2. Germline V gene lookup returns CDR1 SGHVS and CDR2 FQNEAQ. The CDR3 has 15 residues. Clones were read by immunoSEQ multiplex PCR, and TCRdb kept only the in-frame ones, dropping some. The sample consists of under 250,000 clones, roughly 80% of them appearing once. Sequencing was carried out using peripheral blood. The TCR comes from a man aged 50 or older with active or convalescent COVID-19. V is TRBV7-8 and J is TRBJ2-3; 8 bases map to TRBD2. CDR3 bases: TGTGCCAGCAGCTTAATTAGCGGGGGCACAGATACGCAGTATTTT. Amino acids: CASSLISGGTDTQYF. Combining the CDR3 with reference TRBV7-8 and TRBJ2-3 gives the whole variable domain GAGVSQSPRYKVAKRGQDVALRCDPISGHVSLFWYQQALGQGPEFLTYFQNEAQLDKSGLPSDRFFAERPEGSVSTLKIQRTQQEDSAVYLCASSLISGGTDTQYFGPGTRLTVL.